This TCR beta chain came from a study of cytomegalovirus exposure and HLA in healthy donors. Broader study findings: 87-base-pair reads could not separate some V segments, including TRBV6-2 and TRBV6-3. Looking again later, the authors saw that most CMV-associated TCR beta chains seemed HLA-restricted. As confirmed in vitro, three CMV-associated chains were specific for CMV antigens. Most TCR sequences proved rare, with some public TCRs found in many donors.

The sample holds a few counts of this clone. Its antigen is not identified. 60 Vbeta and 13 Jbeta primers were used in PCR. Generated by immunoSEQ multiplex PCR, the TCRdb table keeps only in-frame clones and is missing some. The data contain approximately 170,000 clones, approximately 72% of them singletons. The CDR3 covers 15 residues. The ends lost 6 bases at V and 5 bases at J; junction bases unmatched: 10. Looked up from germline, CDR1 is MNHNY and CDR2 is SVGAGI (reference sequence). The receptor was derived from a man aged 45 to 65 in good health and CMV-seronegative. The source material was PBMCs. This chain uses TRBV6-6 with TRBJ2-7; TRBD1 matches at 10 bases. CDR3 sequence: CASSPRRDRGNEQYF. The CDR3 coding sequence is TGTGCCAGCAGCCCCCGCCGGGACAGGGGTAACGAGCAGTACTTC.